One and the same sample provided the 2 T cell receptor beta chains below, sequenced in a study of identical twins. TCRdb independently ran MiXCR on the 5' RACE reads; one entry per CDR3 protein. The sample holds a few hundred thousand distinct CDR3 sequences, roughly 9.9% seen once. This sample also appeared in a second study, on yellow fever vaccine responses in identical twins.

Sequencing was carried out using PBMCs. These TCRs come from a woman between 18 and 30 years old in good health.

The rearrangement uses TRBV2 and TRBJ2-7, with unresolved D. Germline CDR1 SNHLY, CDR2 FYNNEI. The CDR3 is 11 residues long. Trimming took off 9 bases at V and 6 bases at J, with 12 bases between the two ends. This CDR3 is CASTWVAEQYF. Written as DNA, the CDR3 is TGTGCCAGTACTTGGGTCGCCGAGCAGTACTTC.

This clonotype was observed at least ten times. The CDR3 DNA reads TGTGCCAGCAGTCCTGGGGAGAACACCGGGGAGCTGTTTTTT. Amino acid sequence: CASSPGENTGELFF. V is TRBV28 and J is TRBJ2-2; D not resolved. The CDR3 is 14 residues long. Germline V gene lookup returns CDR1 MDHEN and CDR2 SYDVKM. With 5 bases removed from V and 1 base from J, the gap between germline ends came to 8 bases. Looking up the rest from reference TRBV28 and TRBJ2-2 gives the full variable domain: DVKVTQSSRYLVKRTGEKVFLECVQDMDHENMFWYRQDPGLGLRLIYFSYDVKMKEKGDIPEGYSVSREKKERFSLILESASTNQTSMYLCASSPGENTGELFFGEGSRLTVL.